Listed below are T cell receptor beta chains from one sample, sequenced in a study of cytomegalovirus exposure and HLA in healthy donors. Assay used: immunoSEQ multiplex PCR; TCRdb lists only in-frame clones, some missing. The sample shows approximately 140,000 clones, just under 75% of them seen only once. Source material: PBMCs. These receptor sequences come from a woman in her late teens or twenties in good health and CMV-seronegative. CDR3s include the opening cysteine and the closing phenylalanine or tryptophan. D genes are given only for firm matches. Size is stated for part of the rows, as once, few or many counts, or as a class when the clone is expanded.

>TRBV7-9|NA|few|TRBJ2-6
CATDSSGANVLTF
TGTGCCACCGACAGCTCTGGGGCCAACGTCCTGACTTTC
>TRBV7-6|NA|NA|TRBJ2-1
CASSLDPPSSYNEQFF
TGTGCCAGCAGCTTAGACCCTCCTAGCTCCTACAATGAGCAGTTCTTC
>TRBV7-9|TRBD1|once|TRBJ2-7
CASSAYPGTGPLEQYF
TGTGCCAGCAGCGCGTATCCCGGGACAGGGCCCTTGGAGCAGTACTTC
>TRBV7-2|NA|NA|TRBJ2-1
CASSLPLSSYNEQFF
TGTGCCAGCAGCTTACCCCTGAGCTCCTACAATGAGCAGTTCTTC
>TRBV6-5|TRBD1|few|TRBJ1-6
CASRSGQGKTSPLHF
TGTGCCAGCAGGTCCGGACAGGGAAAGACATCACCCCTCCACTTT
>TRBV9|NA|once|TRBJ2-3
CASSVASPDTQYF
TGTGCCAGCAGCGTAGCTTCCCCAGATACGCAGTATTTT
>TRBV5-1|NA|NA|TRBJ1-5
CASSPGQSNQPQHF
TGCGCCAGCAGCCCTGGACAGAGCAATCAGCCCCAGCATTTT
>TRBV29-1|NA|NA|TRBJ1-2
CSVTDPGTPNYGYTF
TGCAGCGTTACCGACCCCGGGACACCAAACTATGGCTACACCTTC
>TRBV27|NA|few|TRBJ1-1
CASSLTRRWNTEAFF
TGTGCCAGCAGTTTGACTCGACGGTGGAACACTGAAGCTTTCTTT
>TRBV6-4|TRBD1|NA|TRBJ1-2
CASSDPGTGNYGYTF
TGTGCCAGCAGTGACCCAGGGACAGGGAACTATGGCTACACCTTC
>TRBV28|TRBD1|few|TRBJ1-2
CASRTGTGVYGYTF
TGTGCCAGCAGGACCGGGACAGGGGTCTATGGCTACACCTTC
>TRBV19|NA|NA|TRBJ1-6
CASSITGGVPYNSPLHF
TGTGCCAGTAGCATAACCGGCGGGGTACCCTATAATTCACCCCTCCACTTT
>TRBV11-3|TRBD2|few|TRBJ2-1
CASSSRAGEGEQFF
TGTGCCAGCAGCTCTCGAGCGGGAGAAGGTGAGCAGTTCTTC
>TRBV11-2|NA|few|TRBJ2-1
CASSYGVRPYNEQFF
TGTGCCAGCAGCTATGGCGTCAGGCCATACAATGAGCAGTTCTTC
>TRBV19|TRBD2|NA|TRBJ2-3
CASSIWASGGDTQYF
TGTGCCAGTAGTATATGGGCCAGCGGGGGAGATACGCAGTATTTT
>TRBV6-5|TRBD1|NA|TRBJ1-1
CASSYARTGPPRAFF
TGTGCCAGCAGCTATGCCCGGACAGGCCCGCCGCGAGCTTTCTTT
>TRBV7-8|NA|NA|TRBJ1-2
CASRSPGGFDYGYTF
TGTGCCAGCAGATCCCCCGGGGGGTTCGACTATGGCTACACCTTC
>TRBV13|NA|NA|TRBJ2-1
CASSGSSNEQFF
TGTGCCAGCAGCGGGAGCTCCAATGAGCAGTTCTTC
>TRBV11-3|NA|NA|TRBJ2-1
CASSLGDPWGAYNEQFF
TGTGCCAGCAGCTTAGGTGACCCTTGGGGGGCCTACAATGAGCAGTTCTTC
>TRBV7-8|NA|NA|TRBJ2-2
CASSFRRQTALETGELFF
TGTGCCAGCAGCTTTCGTCGTCAGACAGCCTTGGAGACCGGGGAGCTGTTTTTT
>TRBV28|NA|once|TRBJ2-7
CASSSQFTGTYEQYF
TGTGCCAGCAGCTCCCAGTTCACAGGTACCTACGAGCAGTACTTC
>TRBV11-3|TRBD1|NA|TRBJ1-3
CASSSIYRGPGNTIYF
TGTGCCAGCAGCTCGATTTACAGGGGGCCTGGAAACACCATATATTTT
>TRBV6-1|TRBD1|NA|TRBJ1-4
CASEQGAESEKLFF
TGTGCCAGCGAACAGGGGGCAGAGAGTGAAAAACTGTTTTTT
>TRBV5-1|NA|NA|TRBJ2-7
CASSRTGPYEQYF
TGCGCCAGCAGCCGAACAGGTCCCTACGAGCAGTACTTC
>TRBV4-1|NA|NA|TRBJ2-6
CASSQEGRAGANVLTF
TGCGCCAGCAGCCAAGAGGGCAGGGCTGGGGCCAACGTCCTGACTTTC
>TRBV5-8|NA|NA|TRBJ1-2
CAWRPRQNNWGYTF
TGTGCCTGGCGACCGCGACAAAATAACTGGGGCTACACCTTC
>TRBV15|NA|NA|TRBJ1-1
CATSRGGGRSSPEAFF
TGTGCCACCAGCAGAGGGGGAGGCAGGTCGTCCCCTGAAGCTTTCTTT
>TRBV19|NA|NA|TRBJ1-2
CASSETVTWGGGYTF
TGTGCCAGTAGTGAGACAGTTACTTGGGGCGGTGGCTACACCTTC